The 24 T cell receptor beta chains given below trace back to one sample, sequenced in a study of post-analysis software for immune sequencing data. Overall study findings and caveats: Patients had higher frequencies than controls of a handful of TRBV segments, including TRBV5-6, TRBV5-1 and TRBV20-1.

Prepared libraries of TCR beta cDNA carried unique molecular identifiers. TCRdb ran MiXCR on the PCR reads and lists one entry per CDR3 protein. The table records roughly 410,000 distinct CDR3 sequences, roughly 36% of them present only once. The antigens these receptors bind are not known. Source material: blood. Source of these receptors: a girl under 18 with multiple sclerosis.

This clonotype has just a few counts. The chain combines TRBV18 with TRBJ1-2; TRBD1 is a possible D gene (6 bases). CDR1 is KGHSH and CDR2 is LQKENI in the germline V gene. The CDR3 is 16 amino acids. V was pared by 3 bases and J by 5 bases, with 19 bases between. The CDR3 here is CASSPEDRILLYGYTF. The CDR3 DNA follows: TGTGCCAGCTCACCTGAGGACAGAATTCTCCTTTATGGCTACACCTTC.

This clonotype was seen once. The chain has TRBV6-6 and TRBJ2-1, with 11 positions matching TRBD2. Per germline, CDR1 MNHNY and CDR2 SVGAGI (reference sequence). The CDR3 has 15 residues. Trimming took 2 bases from V and 8 from J; bases not matched to a gene: 5. The CDR3 sequence: CASSYKGLAAYEQFF. The DNA of the CDR3 is TGTGCCAGCAGTTACAAGGGACTAGCGGCATATGAGCAGTTCTTC.

The chain recombines TRBV6-1 with TRBJ2-5; 8 bases fit TRBD1. The better agreement between TRBJ2-7 and the DNA end casts doubt on the J call. Germline assignment: CDR1 MNHNS and CDR2 SASEGT. This CDR3 is 20 amino acids long. CDR3 in DNA: TGTGCCAGCAGTCCGCATCACTCGACAGGGGCGGTTTTAATTTTCAACGAGCAGTACTTC. It yields the protein CASSPHHSTGAVLIFNEQYF.

This clonotype was detected a few times. The V and J genes are TRBV4-3 and TRBJ2-3; 7 bases are a match to TRBD1. The CDR3 spans 16 residues. V dropped 1 base and J dropped 3; count of bases not matched to a gene: 7. The germline CDR1 and CDR2 sequences are LGHNA and YSLEER. The CDR3 protein is CASSQATGRRTDTQYF. In nucleotides, the CDR3 is TGCGCCAGCAGCCAAGCGACAGGGAGAAGGACAGATACGCAGTATTTT.

The genes are TRBV4-3 and TRBJ2-5; D unresolved. CDR3 length: 15 residues. The V gene's germline CDR1 is LGHNA and CDR2 YSLEER. Trimming left V 0 bases short and J 0 bases short, with 8 bases between. For the CDR3, the DNA is TGCGCCAGCAGCCAAGAGCGAGACTACCAAGAGACCCAGTACTTC. Translation: CASSQERDYQETQYF.

The CDR3 loop is CASSLYTGATDTQYF. Written as DNA, the CDR3 is TGTGCCAGCAGCTTGTACACAGGGGCCACAGATACGCAGTATTTT. The V call is TRBV5-6, the J call TRBJ2-3; 7 bases fit TRBD1. The germline V gene has CDR1 SGHDT and CDR2 YYEEEE. CDR3 length: 15 residues. V dropped 1 base and J dropped 2; count of bases not matched to a gene: 4.

This clonotype was seen at least ten times. This rearrangement joins TRBV4-2 to TRBJ1-2; no reliable D call. This CDR3 contains 16 residues. V was cut by 0 bases and J by 4 bases, with 15 bases left in between. CDR1 is LGHNA and CDR2 is YNFKEQ in the germline V gene. CDR3 protein: CASSQDAQALGYGYTF. CDR3 in DNA: TGTGCCAGCAGCCAAGATGCGCAGGCGCTAGGCTATGGCTACACCTTC.

The rearrangement links TRBV20-1 to TRBJ1-5, with a tentative D call TRBD1 (6 bases). The germline CDR1 and CDR2 sequences are DFQATT and SNEGSKA (reference sequence). The CDR3 is 16 residues long. Trimming took 6 bases from V and 0 from J, leaving 18 bases between them. The CDR3 nucleotides read TGCAGTGCCGGTCCGTTGGGGGCGTATAGCAATCAGCCCCAGCATTTT. Translation gives CSAGPLGAYSNQPQHF.

This clonotype was seen a few times. CDR3 region: CASSQVGQRDYGYTF. The CDR3 region has the DNA TGCGCCAGCAGCCAAGTGGGACAGAGAGACTATGGCTACACCTTC. The chain has TRBV4-1 and TRBJ1-2; TRBD1 agrees at 7 bases. Germline V gene data show CDR1 as MGHRA and CDR2 as YSYEKL. J was trimmed by 3 bases and V by 1 base; bases with no gene match: 5. The CDR3 extends over 15 amino acids.

V is TRBV4-3 and J is TRBJ2-3; TRBD1 is a possible D gene (6 bases). V was clipped by 4 bases and J by 3 bases, with 14 bases between them. The CDR3 extends over 15 amino acids. Germline lookup yields CDR1 LGHNA and CDR2 YSLEER. CDR3 amino acids: CASSRMTGGTDTQYF. In DNA form, the CDR3 reads TGCGCCAGCAGCCGCATGACAGGAGGAACAGATACGCAGTATTTT.

This chain uses TRBV7-2 with TRBJ2-3; D is possibly TRBD2 (6 bases). The CDR3 loop spans 14 amino acids. Germline assignment: CDR1 SGHTA and CDR2 FQGNSA. Trimming pared 0 bases from V and 6 bases from J, leaving 10 bases between. The DNA for the CDR3 is TGTGCCAGCAGCTTAGCGCGGGGACGGGATACGCAGTATTTT. Its protein is CASSLARGRDTQYF.

V usage is TRBV6-5 and J usage is TRBJ2-5, with 8 bases fitting TRBD1. The V segment lost 6 bases and the J segment 11 bases; nucleotides outside the gene matches: 14. Germline V gene data show CDR1 as MNHEY and CDR2 as SVGAGI. The CDR3 runs 14 residues. CDR3 sequence: CASRDRGSYNEQYF. The CDR3 nucleotides read TGTGCCAGCAGAGACAGGGGCTCCTACAATGAGCAGTACTTC.

The chain carries TRBV20-1 and TRBJ2-6, with 9 positions matching TRBD2. In germline, CDR1 is DFQATT, CDR2 SNEGSKA (reference sequence). Germline trimming cut 6 bases from V and 0 bases from J; bases unmatched to any gene: 12. The CDR3 runs 18 residues. The CDR3 nucleotides read TGCAGTGCCGACCCTGGTGTAGCGGGAGACTCTGGGGCCAACGTCCTGACTTTC. Its translation: CSADPGVAGDSGANVLTF.

This rearrangement joins TRBV7-9 to TRBJ1-1; 7 nucleotides agree with TRBD1. Germline assignment: CDR1 SEHNR and CDR2 FQNEAQ (reference sequence). The CDR3 consists of 15 residues. V was clipped by 5 bases and J by 5 bases; unmatched bases: 11. The CDR3 loop is CASSPRAGGETEAFF. The CDR3 DNA is TGTGCCAGCAGCCCTCGTGCAGGGGGAGAAACTGAAGCTTTCTTT. Using reference TRBV7-9 and TRBJ1-1 for the parts outside the CDR3, the full variable domain is DTGVSQNPRHKITKRGQNVTFRCDPISEHNRLYWYRQTLGQGPEFLTYFQNEAQLEKSRLLSDRFSAERPKGSFSTLEIQRTEQGDSAMYLCASSPRAGGETEAFFGQGTRLTVV.

Notes on this clonotype: A junction end diverges from the germline sequence, so it may reflect a read error. The rearrangement joins TRBV6-5 to TRBJ2-1, with unresolved D. This CDR3 contains 15 residues. Germline CDR1 and CDR2: MNHEY and SVGAGI. The CDR3 reads CANSRRKPSYNEQFF. CDR3 coding DNA: TGTGCCAACAGTCGGCGGAAACCCTCCTACAATGAGCAGTTCTTC.

This clonotype was detected only once. A clone one base away is much larger, so this may be a read error. The chain uses TRBV27 and TRBJ1-2, with D hard to call. Germline loops: CDR1 MNHEY, CDR2 SMNVEV (reference sequence). This CDR3 is built from 15 residues. The DNA of the CDR3 is TGTGCCAGCAGTATGAAGTTTGGCACGCACTATGGCCACACCTTC. Protein product: CASSMKFGTHYGHTF.

The chain recombines TRBV10-3 with TRBJ2-2, with TRBD2 matching 9 bases. The ends lost 4 bases at V and 7 bases at J; junction bases unmatched: 10. In germline, CDR1 is ENHRY, CDR2 SYGVKD. The CDR3 is 16 residues long. The CDR3, as DNA: TGTGCCATCAGTGCCCAGCGGGGGGCGGCTCTCGGGGAGCTGTTTTTT. Translating it yields CAISAQRGAALGELFF.

The rearrangement links TRBV5-5 to TRBJ2-5; D assignment may be TRBD1 or TRBD2 (6 bases each). Looked up from germline, CDR1 is SGHKS and CDR2 is YYEKEE (reference sequence). This CDR3 spans 16 amino acids. Trimming pared 0 bases from V and 0 bases from J, leaving 12 bases between. DNA for the CDR3: TGTGCCAGCAGCTTGGAAGGGGGGACCAACCAAGAGACCCAGTACTTC. It specifies CASSLEGGTNQETQYF.

The genes are TRBV7-9 and TRBJ2-5, with no clear D. Trimming removed 3 bases from V and 1 base from J, with 9 bases in between. This CDR3 has 14 residues. Germline CDR1 reads SEHNR; CDR2 reads FQNEAQ (reference sequence). In DNA form, the CDR3 reads TGTGCCAGCAGCTTGAGGTCTGTCCAAGAGACCCAGTACTTC. Translating gives CASSLRSVQETQYF.

The rearrangement joins TRBV25-1 to TRBJ1-2, with 7 nucleotides matching TRBD1. Losses at the gene ends were 6 bases for V and 1 base for J; bases not matched to a gene: 8. The germline V gene has CDR1 MGHDK and CDR2 SYGVNS. This CDR3 spans 15 amino acids. The CDR3 bases are TGTGCCAGCAGCGCGGCAGGGGGGAGTAACTATGGCTACACCTTC. Amino acid sequence: CASSAAGGSNYGYTF.

This clonotype was counted only a few times. This rearrangement joins TRBV29-1 to TRBJ1-2, with D uncertain. Trimming removed 3 bases from V and 1 base from J, with 12 bases in between. Germline V lookup: CDR1 SQVTM, CDR2 ANQGSEA. CDR3 length: 14 amino acids. The CDR3 sequence is CSVEWWTGNYGYTF. The CDR3 region has the DNA TGCAGCGTTGAGTGGTGGACGGGTAACTATGGCTACACCTTC.

J is TRBJ2-1 and V is TRBV10-3, with D unclear. The CDR3 consists of 14 residues. V was cut by 6 bases and J by 0 bases, with 9 bases left in between. Germline CDR1 reads ENHRY; CDR2 reads SYGVKD. CDR3 region: CAISSDISYNEQFF. In nucleotides, the CDR3 is TGTGCCATCAGCAGCGACATCTCCTACAATGAGCAGTTCTTC.

In its sample, this clonotype was seen a few times. The J gene is TRBJ2-7, the V gene TRBV28; no reliable D call. Trimming removed 6 bases from V and 4 bases from J, with 10 bases in between. CDR1 and CDR2 from the germline V gene are MDHEN and SYDVKM. The CDR3 covers 12 residues. In nucleotides, the CDR3 is TGTGCCAGCAGCCTCACGGTATACGAGCAGTACTTC. This encodes CASSLTVYEQYF. The full variable domain, completed using reference TRBV28 and TRBJ2-7, is DVKVTQSSRYLVKRTGEKVFLECVQDMDHENMFWYRQDPGLGLRLIYFSYDVKMKEKGDIPEGYSVSREKKERFSLILESASTNQTSMYLCASSLTVYEQYFGPGTRLTVT.

This sequence joins TRBV7-2 and TRBJ1-1, with D perhaps matching TRBD1 (5 bases). The ends were cut back, 1 base at V and 5 bases at J, with 11 bases in the middle. CDR3 length: 14 amino acids. Germline V CDR1 and CDR2: SGHTA, FQGNSA. CDR3 sequence (DNA): TGTGCCAGCAGCTTAGTGGAGGGGTATACTGAAGCTTTCTTT. As protein: CASSLVEGYTEAFF.